These 26 T cell receptor beta chains share one sample of origin, sequenced in a study of T-cell memory formation after mild COVID-19. TCRdb re-derived calls from the 5' RACE reads in MiXCR, one entry per CDR3 protein. The sample shows 350,000 to 550,000 distinct CDR3 sequences, about 20% of them seen only once. The specimen was PBMCs or a T cell subset sorted from them (not recorded which). The receptors were gathered from a man younger than 35 who had mild COVID-19 (a few samples of this study predate the infection). Cell type and time point are not known.

The chain carries TRBV6-5 and TRBJ1-1; weak D call: TRBD1 (5 bases). This CDR3 comprises 15 residues. Trimming left V 1 base short and J 0 bases short, with 9 bases between. Germline CDR1 and CDR2: MNHEY and SVGAGI. CDR3 loop: CASSYWGGLNTEAFF. The CDR3 DNA follows: TGTGCCAGCAGTTACTGGGGGGGGTTGAACACTGAAGCTTTCTTT.

A few counts support this clonotype. The gene calls are TRBV5-6 and TRBJ2-7, with D perhaps being TRBD1 or TRBD2 (5 bases each). The V and J ends lost 0 bases and 6 bases respectively, with 13 bases between them. The CDR3 loop spans 14 amino acids. CDR1 and CDR2 (germline): SGHDT, YYEEEE. The CDR3 protein is CASSLGDESTEQYV. The CDR3 DNA is TGTGCCAGCAGCTTGGGGGACGAGAGCACCGAGCAGTACGTC.

This sequence joins TRBV7-7 and TRBJ2-5; 7 bases fit TRBD1. This CDR3 has 16 amino acids. Germline assignment: CDR1 SSHAT and CDR2 FNYEAQ (reference sequence). V was pared by 2 bases and J by 0 bases, with 6 bases of the junction left unmatched. The CDR3 is CASSLSVDRDQETQYF. For the CDR3, the DNA is TGTGCCAGCAGCTTATCGGTTGACAGGGACCAAGAGACCCAGTACTTC.

V gene TRBV5-6 combines with J gene TRBJ1-5; perhaps TRBD1 as D (5 bases). CDR3 length: 13 amino acids. Per germline, CDR1 SGHDT and CDR2 YYEEEE. The V and J ends lost 0 bases and 6 bases respectively, with 7 bases between them. The CDR3 loop is CASSLGGGQPQHF. In DNA form, the CDR3 reads TGTGCCAGCAGCTTGGGGGGGGGTCAGCCCCAGCATTTT.

V is TRBV9 and J is TRBJ1-2, with a weak D call TRBD1 (6 bases). V lost 4 bases and J 6 bases, leaving 13 bases between the germline ends. This CDR3 has 13 residues. The germline gives CDR1 SGDLS, CDR2 YYNGEE. The CDR3 sequence: CASSPAGDHGYTF. The CDR3, as DNA: TGTGCCAGCAGCCCGGCAGGGGACCATGGCTACACCTTC.

This sequence joins TRBV28 and TRBJ2-2; tentative D call: TRBD1 (6 bases). This CDR3 has 13 residues. Trimming stripped 2 bases from V and 10 bases from J, with 11 bases between. In germline, CDR1 is MDHEN, CDR2 SYDVKM. In DNA, the CDR3 is TGTGCCAGCAGTTTACAGGGGCGAGAGGAGCTGTTTTTT. Its translation is CASSLQGREELFF. The whole variable domain, filled in from reference TRBV28 and TRBJ2-2, reads DVKVTQSSRYLVKRTGEKVFLECVQDMDHENMFWYRQDPGLGLRLIYFSYDVKMKEKGDIPEGYSVSREKKERFSLILESASTNQTSMYLCASSLQGREELFFGEGSRLTVL.

The V call is TRBV20-1, the J call TRBJ1-1; 7 bases agree with TRBD1. The CDR3 spans 14 residues. Germline CDR1 DFQATT, CDR2 SNEGSKA (reference sequence). V lost 0 bases and J lost 6; bases outside the gene matches: 7. In nucleotides, the CDR3 is TGCAGTGCTAGAGATCGACAGGGTTTCCCTGAAGCTTTCTTT. It specifies CSARDRQGFPEAFF.

This clonotype was observed a few times. This sequence joins TRBV11-2 and TRBJ1-1, with 8 nucleotides matching TRBD1. Per germline, CDR1 SGHAT and CDR2 FQNNGV. The CDR3 totals 14 residues. Germline trimming cut 2 bases from V and 9 bases from J; bases unmatched to any gene: 8. The CDR3 sequence is CASSLSAQGAKAFF. In DNA form, the CDR3 reads TGTGCCAGCAGCTTAAGTGCCCAGGGGGCAAAAGCTTTCTTT.

This clonotype has just a few counts. V usage is TRBV11-2 and J usage is TRBJ2-2, with TRBD2 identical over 9 bases. The length of the CDR3 is 18 residues. The V segment lost 1 base and the J segment 0 bases; nucleotides outside the gene matches: 6. Germline V gene data show CDR1 as SGHAT and CDR2 as FQNNGV. CDR3 residues: CASSLVVAGAANTGELFF. The CDR3 DNA is TGTGCCAGCAGCTTAGTAGTAGCGGGGGCCGCGAACACCGGGGAGCTGTTTTTT.

This clonotype was seen more than once but under ten times. This chain uses TRBV12-3 or TRBV12-4 with TRBJ2-1; 9 nucleotides match TRBD2. This CDR3 contains 13 residues. The V segment lost 6 bases and the J segment 8 bases; nucleotides outside the gene matches: 5. CDR3 protein: CASRPAGGHEQFF. The CDR3 DNA reads as TGTGCCAGCAGACCGGCGGGGGGGCATGAGCAGTTCTTC.

This clonotype has more than one count but fewer than ten. This sequence joins TRBV7-9 and TRBJ2-6; no definite D call. This CDR3 comprises 17 residues. Germline assignment: CDR1 SEHNR and CDR2 FQNEAQ (reference sequence). The ends were cut back, 5 bases at V and 2 bases at J, with 16 bases in the middle. CDR3 loop: CASSPETWLAGANVLTF. The CDR3, as DNA: TGTGCCAGCAGCCCTGAAACGTGGTTAGCTGGGGCCAACGTCCTGACTTTC.

The J gene is TRBJ2-4, the V gene TRBV28, with TRBD1 matching 10 bases. V was clipped by 5 bases and J by 8 bases; unmatched bases: 15. The CDR3 runs 17 residues. In germline, CDR1 is MDHEN, CDR2 SYDVKM. CDR3 in amino acids: CASSRRQGANVYDIQYF. The CDR3 DNA reads TGTGCCAGCAGTCGACGACAGGGGGCGAATGTTTATGACATTCAGTACTTC.

CDR3 sequence: CASSLEGRTYEQYV. DNA of the CDR3: TGCGCCAGCAGCTTGGAGGGTAGGACCTACGAGCAGTACGTC. V gene TRBV5-1 combines with J gene TRBJ2-7, with no clear D. Germline V gives CDR1 SGHRS, CDR2 YFSETQ. V lost 0 bases and J lost 2, with 9 bases in between. The CDR3 is 14 residues long.

The chain couples TRBV7-9 to TRBJ2-5, with D possibly TRBD2 on 6 matching bases. There are 15 residues in the CDR3. CDR1 and CDR2 from the germline V gene are SEHNR and FQNEAQ (reference sequence). V lost 3 bases, J lost 4 bases, and 15 bases lay in between. Written as DNA, the CDR3 is TGTGCCAGCAGCTTCTTCGGGGGTGGAGGAGAGACCCAGTACTTC. Its protein is CASSFFGGGGETQYF.

The V and J genes are TRBV6-5 and TRBJ2-7; D might be TRBD1 (5 bases). The V end was cut by 1 base, the J end by 0 bases, with 10 bases between. The CDR3 has 15 residues. Per germline, CDR1 MNHEY and CDR2 SVGAGI. CDR3: CASSYYAGHSYEQYF. The CDR3 DNA sequence: TGTGCCAGCAGTTACTATGCTGGACACTCCTACGAGCAGTACTTC.

This clonotype showed up just a few times. V usage is TRBV18 and J usage is TRBJ1-5; D gene uncertain. The CDR3 has 12 amino acids. Germline loops: CDR1 KGHSH, CDR2 LQKENI. V shed 5 bases and J shed 7 bases, with 9 bases lying between them. CDR3 DNA sequence: TGTGCCAGCTCATCCGGGGAGCAGCCCCAGCATTTT. Amino acids: CASSSGEQPQHF.

This clonotype has a handful of counts. This sequence joins TRBV6-6 and TRBJ2-1; D remains unclear. V lost 0 bases and J 6 bases, leaving 9 bases between the germline ends. This CDR3 has 14 residues. Germline CDR1 is MNHNY and CDR2 is SVGAGI (reference sequence). CDR3 coding DNA: TGTGCCAGCAGTTACTCGCTTCCGTTCAATGAGCAGTTCTTC. Protein sequence: CASSYSLPFNEQFF.

This clonotype occurred a few times. CDR3 DNA: TGTGCCAGCAGTTACCGGGCGGAGGAGCTGTTTTTT. It is translated as CASSYRAEELFF. The rearrangement links TRBV6-2 or TRBV6-3 to TRBJ2-2; D unclear. Trimming pared 2 bases from V and 10 bases from J, leaving 8 bases between. This CDR3 is 12 amino acids long. CDR1 and CDR2 (germline): MNHEY, SVGEGT.

V is TRBV7-2 and J is TRBJ1-3; the D is unclear. The CDR3 spans 14 residues. Germline assignment: CDR1 SGHTA and CDR2 FQGNSA. Trimming took off 3 bases at V and 4 bases at J, with 10 bases between the two ends. CDR3 nucleotides: TGTGCCAGCAGCTTGCTAGGATGGGGAAACACCATATATTTT. Translating gives CASSLLGWGNTIYF. The whole variable domain, remainder taken from reference TRBV7-2 and TRBJ1-3, is GAGVSQSPSNKVTEKGKDVELRCDPISGHTALYWYRQSLGQGLEFLIYFQGNSAPDKSGLPSDRFSAERTGGSVSTLTIQRTQQEDSAVYLCASSLLGWGNTIYFGEGSWLTVV.

The table lists this clonotype with a few counts. J is TRBJ1-6 and V is TRBV3-1, with unresolved D. CDR1 is LGHDT and CDR2 is YNNKEL in the germline V gene (reference sequence). The ends were cut back, 5 bases at V and 6 bases at J, with 20 bases in the middle. The CDR3 is 17 residues long. In nucleotides, the CDR3 is TGTGCCAGCAGCGCAACGGAGCACAGCGGGTTTAATTCACCCCTCCACTTT. This sequence encodes CASSATEHSGFNSPLHF.

This clonotype was observed a handful of times. V and J are TRBV20-1 and TRBJ2-2, with 8 bases identical to TRBD1. The CDR3 sequence is 17 residues long. CDR1 and CDR2 (germline): DFQATT, SNEGSKA (reference sequence). V dropped 0 bases and J dropped 3; count of bases not matched to a gene: 9. CDR3 sequence reads: CSARDHGQGAYTGELFF. The CDR3 DNA is TGCAGTGCTAGAGATCACGGACAGGGAGCCTACACCGGGGAGCTGTTTTTT.

This clonotype has a handful of counts. J is TRBJ2-5 and V is TRBV20-1; TRBD2 aligns across 8 bases. There are 15 residues in the CDR3. J gave up 4 bases and V 3 bases, and 10 bases lay outside the gene matches. Looked up from germline, CDR1 is DFQATT and CDR2 is SNEGSKA (reference sequence). The CDR3 DNA reads TGCAGTGCTAGCATCCCTAGCGGGTTGAGAGAGACCCAGTACTTC. The encoded protein is CSASIPSGLRETQYF.

J is TRBJ1-2 and V is TRBV7-2; no reliable D call. The CDR3 totals 15 residues. Deletions cut 1 base from V and 2 bases from J, with 11 bases between. The germline CDR1 and CDR2 sequences are SGHTA and FQGNSA. CDR3 protein: CASSLGGSANYGYTF. Written as DNA, the CDR3 is TGTGCCAGCAGCTTAGGAGGCTCTGCAAACTATGGCTACACCTTC. Full variable domain (missing parts from reference TRBV7-2 and TRBJ1-2): GAGVSQSPSNKVTEKGKDVELRCDPISGHTALYWYRQSLGQGLEFLIYFQGNSAPDKSGLPSDRFSAERTGGSVSTLTIQRTQQEDSAVYLCASSLGGSANYGYTFGSGTRLTVV.

This clonotype was seen a handful of times. The chain joins TRBV7-3 to TRBJ1-1, with TRBD1 matching over 7 bases. The V gene end was trimmed by 5 bases and the J gene end by 0 bases; junction bases not matched to a gene: 6. Germline CDR1 is SGHTA and CDR2 is FQGTGA. The CDR3 contains 15 residues. For the CDR3, the DNA is TGTGCCAGCAGCCGAGGGGGCCTTTTGAACACTGAAGCTTTCTTT. Protein sequence: CASSRGGLLNTEAFF.

This chain links TRBV15 with TRBJ1-5; D perhaps matches TRBD1 (5 bases). The CDR3 has 15 residues. V lost 5 bases to trimming and J lost 4 bases, with 15 bases between them. Germline-derived CDR1 and CDR2 are LNHNV and YYDKDF (reference sequence). CDR3 nucleotides: TGTGCCACCAGCCCCAGGGCCCTTCATAATCAGCCCCAGCATTTT. This sequence encodes CATSPRALHNQPQHF.

The chain combines TRBV7-3 with TRBJ1-2; TRBD1 is a possible D gene (6 bases). Looked up from germline, CDR1 is SGHTA and CDR2 is FQGTGA. The germline V and J ends were trimmed by 8 bases and 0 bases, with 16 bases remaining between them. The CDR3 runs to 15 residues. CDR3 bases: TGTGCCAGCGGGGCAGGGGAGTTAGCTAACTATGGCTACACCTTC. Residues: CASGAGELANYGYTF.